This T cell receptor (beta chain) was recovered during a study of regulatory T cells in long-lasting Graves disease. For TCR beta, libraries came from iRepertoire HTBI primers and Arm-PCR of CDR3 regions. Original data processing: The study identified more than 55 TRBV and 11 to 15 TRBJ segments across samples. TCRdb fed the multiplex PCR reads into MiXCR, producing one record per CDR3 protein. TCRdb's processing, not the authors' own work, is the source of the V and J calls. The sample holds under 450,000 distinct CDR3 sequences, 16% seen once. After removal of 6 bases from V and 4 bases from J, the junction contained 9 bases not matched to a gene. Germline loops: CDR1 MNHNS, CDR2 SASEGT. The CDR3 has 15 amino acids. The time point is: newly diagnosed GD, antithyroid drugs for less than 3 months. Construction of the TCR library relied on RNA isolated from PBMCs. These records were also assigned to another study, of T cells in Graves' hyperthyroidism and ophthalmopathy. That work adds: When ophthalmopathy did not progress within 18 months, Graves' hyperthyroidism was considered stable.

The rearrangement joins TRBV6-1 to TRBJ1-3; 7 nucleotides line up with TRBD1. The sequence was collected from a woman aged 18-30 years with Graves disease. Material: peripheral blood mononuclear cells (PBMCs), obtained at new diagnosis, from a patient treated with antithyroid drugs. CDR3: CASRQTGDGGNTIYF. DNA for the CDR3: TGTGCCAGCAGGCAAACAGGGGATGGAGGAAACACCATATATTTT.